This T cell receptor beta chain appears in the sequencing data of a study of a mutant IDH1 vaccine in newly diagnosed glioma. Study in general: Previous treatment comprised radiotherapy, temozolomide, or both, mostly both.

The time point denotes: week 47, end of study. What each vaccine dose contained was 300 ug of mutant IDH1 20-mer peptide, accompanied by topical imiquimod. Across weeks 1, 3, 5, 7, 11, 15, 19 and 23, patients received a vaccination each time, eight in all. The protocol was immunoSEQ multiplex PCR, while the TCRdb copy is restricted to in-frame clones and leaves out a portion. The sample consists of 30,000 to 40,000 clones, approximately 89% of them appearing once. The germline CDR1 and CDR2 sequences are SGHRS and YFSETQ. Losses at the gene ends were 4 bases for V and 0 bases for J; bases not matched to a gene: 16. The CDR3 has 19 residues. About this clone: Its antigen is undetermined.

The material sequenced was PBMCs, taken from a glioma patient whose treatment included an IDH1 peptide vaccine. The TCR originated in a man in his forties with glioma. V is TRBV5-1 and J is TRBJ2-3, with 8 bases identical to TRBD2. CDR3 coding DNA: TGCGCCAGCAGCGGAGGGAACGTGGGAGCGGGGGTTAGCACAGATACGCAGTATTTT. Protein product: CASSGGNVGAGVSTDTQYF.